The TCR beta chain described here comes from a study of shared clonotypes between healthy human individuals. The ends were cut back, 1 base at V and 7 bases at J, with 10 bases in the middle. Germline V lookup: CDR1 MNHNS, CDR2 SASEGT. The CDR3 extends over 14 amino acids. TCRdb keeps only in-frame clones here, not all; method: immunoSEQ multiplex PCR. The table lists around 2.5 million clones, approximately 94% of them singletons. In regard to this clone: Other DNA sequences in this specimen translate into the identical CDR3.

The chain combines TRBV6-1 with TRBJ1-4; perhaps TRBD1 as D (6 bases). This TCR came from a man younger than 35 in good health. Some clones in this sample may be carry-over from other donors' samples. Source material: naive CD4+ T cells from PBMCs. Subset specified: CD45RA+ positively selected. This CDR3 is CASSEDRVLEKLFF. The DNA of the CDR3 is TGTGCCAGCAGTGAAGACAGGGTCCTTGAAAAACTGTTTTTT.